The text below deals with one T cell receptor (beta chain). Germline values: CDR1 SGHTA, CDR2 FQGNSA. With 3 bases clipped from V and 4 bases from J, the junction kept 1 base outside the gene matches. There are 15 residues in the CDR3. The data derive from a study of blood T cell repertoires in COVID-19. TCRdb's table, derived via immunoSEQ multiplex PCR, lists solely in-frame clones and lacks some. Of about 230,000 clones in the sample, around 84% were seen once. The J gene is TRBJ2-1, the V gene TRBV7-2; 12 positions match TRBD2. The clonotype comes from a middle-aged woman who had recovered from COVID-19. The sample consisted of peripheral blood. The CDR3 region is CASSFGLAGYNEQFF. CDR3 coding DNA: TGTGCCAGCAGCTTTGGACTAGCGGGGTACAATGAGCAGTTCTTC. The variable domain in full, with the rest retrieved from reference TRBV7-2 and TRBJ2-1, is GAGVSQSPSNKVTEKGKDVELRCDPISGHTALYWYRQSLGQGLEFLIYFQGNSAPDKSGLPSDRFSAERTGGSVSTLTIQRTQQEDSAVYLCASSFGLAGYNEQFFGPGTRLTVL.